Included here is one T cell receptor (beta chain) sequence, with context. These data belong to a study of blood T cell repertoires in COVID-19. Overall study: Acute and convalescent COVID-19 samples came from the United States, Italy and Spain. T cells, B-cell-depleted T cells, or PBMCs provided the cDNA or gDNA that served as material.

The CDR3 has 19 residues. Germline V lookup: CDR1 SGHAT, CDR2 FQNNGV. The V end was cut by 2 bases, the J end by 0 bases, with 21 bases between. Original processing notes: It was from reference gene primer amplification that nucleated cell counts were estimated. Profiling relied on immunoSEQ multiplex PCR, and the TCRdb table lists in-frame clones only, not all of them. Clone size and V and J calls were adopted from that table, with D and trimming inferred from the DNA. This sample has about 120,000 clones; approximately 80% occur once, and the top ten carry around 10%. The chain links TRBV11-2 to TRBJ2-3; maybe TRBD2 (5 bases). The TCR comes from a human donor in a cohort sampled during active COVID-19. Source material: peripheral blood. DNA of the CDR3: TGTGCCAGCAGCTTACGGGGTGGACGCCAGTCTCCTAGCACAGATACGCAGTATTTT. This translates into CASSLRGGRQSPSTDTQYF.